This T cell receptor (beta chain) was obtained from a study of blood T cells in healthy people across ages. Study observations and caveats: Naive CD4+ cells and diversity were both higher in long-lived donors than in aged donors. Naive T cell percentage showed a strong correlation with the diversity of TCR beta. Investigators viewed diversity estimates from one million T cells as underestimates, the study reported.

No fewer than 5.5 micrograms of total RNA were isolated from every sample. The authors ran a second PCR of about 6 to 11 cycles using a sample-barcoded 5' primer and a J-beta primer mix. Each CDR3 protein is one row after TCRdb ran MiXCR on the 5' RACE reads. This table has hundreds of thousands of distinct CDR3 sequences, roughly 53% appearing once. The CDR3 contains 16 residues. Germline trimming cut 6 bases from V and 9 bases from J; bases unmatched to any gene: 11. The germline gives CDR1 MGHRA, CDR2 YSYEKL. On this clonotype itself: Its antigen is still unknown.

Sequenced material: blood. This TCR was recovered from a man aged 55 to 69 in good health. The genes are TRBV4-1 and TRBJ1-6; 10 bases match TRBD1. CDR3: CASRTSPGQGSSPLHF. In DNA, the CDR3 is TGCGCCAGCAGAACATCTCCGGGACAGGGGAGTTCACCCCTCCACTTT.